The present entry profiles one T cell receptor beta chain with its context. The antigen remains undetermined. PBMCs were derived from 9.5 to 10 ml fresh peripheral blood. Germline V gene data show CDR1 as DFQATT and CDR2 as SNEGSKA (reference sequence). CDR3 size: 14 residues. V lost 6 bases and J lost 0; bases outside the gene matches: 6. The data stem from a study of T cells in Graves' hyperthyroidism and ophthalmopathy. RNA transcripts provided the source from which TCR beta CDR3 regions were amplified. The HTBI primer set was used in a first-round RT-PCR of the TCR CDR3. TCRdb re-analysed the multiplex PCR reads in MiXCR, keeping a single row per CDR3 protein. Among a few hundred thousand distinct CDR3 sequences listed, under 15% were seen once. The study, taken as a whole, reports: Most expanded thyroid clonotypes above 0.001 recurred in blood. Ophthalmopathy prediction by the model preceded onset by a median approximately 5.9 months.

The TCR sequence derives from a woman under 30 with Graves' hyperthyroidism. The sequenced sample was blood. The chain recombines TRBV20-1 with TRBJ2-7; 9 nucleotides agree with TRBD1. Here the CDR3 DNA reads TGCAGTGCGCAACAGGGGGCGAACTCCTACGAGCAGTACTTC. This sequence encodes CSAQQGANSYEQYF.